The 20 T cell receptor beta chains given below trace back to one sample, sequenced in a study of T cells in Graves' hyperthyroidism and ophthalmopathy. There were TCR beta CDR3 regions amplified from RNA transcripts. TCR CDR3 underwent first-round RT-PCR with the HTBI primer set. TCRdb passed the multiplex PCR reads through MiXCR, listing each CDR3 protein once. This table has about 420,000 distinct CDR3 sequences, 15% to 19% appearing once. Specimen: blood. These receptors were collected from a woman younger than 35 with Graves' hyperthyroidism.

Points on this clonotype: A much larger clone lies a single base off, so this may be a read error. The J gene is TRBJ2-7, the V gene TRBV25-1, with D possibly matching TRBD1 (6 bases). The CDR3 runs 15 residues. Germline V CDR1 and CDR2: MGHDK, SYGVNS. Between the trimmed V and J ends, which lost 4 bases and 2 bases, there was a span of 15 bases. The CDR3 nucleotides are TGTGCCAGCAGTGGGCGGCGGCAGGGGACCTACGAGCAGTACTTC. Residues: CASSGRRQGTYEQYF.

This clonotype was seen ten or more times. The chain links TRBV13 to TRBJ2-5, with 7 nucleotides matching TRBD1. CDR1 and CDR2 (germline): PRHDT, FYEKMQ (reference sequence). V lost 2 bases, J lost 0 bases, and 3 bases stayed unmatched. The CDR3 extends over 15 amino acids. The CDR3 DNA is TGTGCCAGCAGCTTAAAACAGGGGTACCAAGAGACCCAGTACTTC. The encoded protein is CASSLKQGYQETQYF.

The chain couples TRBV12-3 or TRBV12-4 to TRBJ2-1; TRBD2 might be the D (6 bases). Deletions cut 7 bases from V and 0 bases from J, with 13 bases between. The CDR3 consists of 15 residues. The CDR3 sequence: CASKGTGGSYNEQFF. DNA of the CDR3: TGTGCCAGCAAAGGGACTGGAGGCTCCTACAATGAGCAGTTCTTC.

This clonotype was picked up many times. The genes are TRBV4-1 and TRBJ2-3, with D perhaps matching TRBD2 (6 bases). The CDR3 runs 15 residues. V was pared by 1 base and J by 0 bases, with 8 bases between. Germline loops: CDR1 MGHRA, CDR2 YSYEKL. This chain's CDR3 is CASSQGGTSTDTQYF. As DNA, the CDR3 is TGCGCCAGCAGCCAAGGTGGGACTAGCACAGATACGCAGTATTTT.

This clonotype was counted at least ten times. The gene calls are TRBV4-1 and TRBJ2-1; possibly TRBD1 or TRBD2 for D (5 bases each). The germline gives CDR1 MGHRA, CDR2 YSYEKL. V was pared by 0 bases and J by 5 bases, with 14 bases between. This CDR3 contains 16 residues. The CDR3 nucleotides are TGCGCCAGCAGCCAAGATCGGGGCTTGGGGAACAATGAGCAGTTCTTC. Protein sequence: CASSQDRGLGNNEQFF.

This clonotype was found many times. The V gene is TRBV6-5, the J gene TRBJ2-7; D uncertain. The CDR3 is 14 residues long. V shed 0 bases and J shed 4 bases, with 10 bases lying between them. CDR1 and CDR2 from the germline V gene are MNHEY and SVGAGI. The CDR3 loop reads CASSYSGAAYEQYF. The CDR3 DNA reads TGTGCCAGCAGTTACTCAGGCGCGGCTTACGAGCAGTACTTC.

This clonotype was picked up many times. The chain uses TRBV6-2 or TRBV6-3 and TRBJ2-3, with a weak D call TRBD1 (7 bases). This CDR3 comprises 15 residues. Trimming removed 4 bases from V and 1 base from J, with 12 bases in between. The germline V gene encodes CDR1 MNHEY and CDR2 SVGEGT. The CDR3 region has the DNA TGTGCCAGCAGTTCCCGCGGGACAGGCACAGATACGCAGTATTTT. It specifies CASSSRGTGTDTQYF.

Concerning this clonotype: This may be a read error: a much more frequent sequence differs by one nucleotide. The J gene is TRBJ2-1, the V gene TRBV3-1, with D perhaps TRBD2 (6 bases). This CDR3 is 16 amino acids long. Germline CDR1 is LGHDT and CDR2 is YNNKEL (reference sequence). The CDR3 DNA is TGTGGCAGCAGCCAAGACGGGAGCGGGCCCTACAATGAGCAGTTCTTC. Protein product: CGSSQDGSGPYNEQFF.

This clonotype appeared many times. The V call is TRBV6-1, the J call TRBJ2-1; no definite D call. The CDR3 totals 14 residues. The germline CDR1 and CDR2 sequences are MNHNS and SASEGT. Trimming stripped 5 bases from V and 10 bases from J, with 18 bases between. The CDR3 DNA sequence: TGTGCCAGCAGTTCGCTTCTCGGGCGTTTAGAGCAGTTCTTC. It is translated as CASSSLLGRLEQFF.

This clonotype was detected many times. The gene calls are TRBV6-2 or TRBV6-3 and TRBJ2-7; 8 bases are shared with TRBD1. The V segment lost 3 bases and the J segment 6 bases; nucleotides outside the gene matches: 10. Germline lookup yields CDR1 MNHEY and CDR2 SVGEGT. The CDR3 is made up of 15 amino acids. The CDR3 protein is CASSYGRGREGEQYF. CDR3 bases: TGTGCCAGCAGTTATGGCAGGGGGCGCGAAGGCGAGCAGTACTTC.

V gene TRBV7-2 combines with J gene TRBJ2-3; unclear D gene. V shed 7 bases and J shed 1 base, with 21 bases lying between them. This CDR3 has 17 amino acids. Germline CDR1 SGHTA, CDR2 FQGNSA. In nucleotides, the CDR3 is TGTGCCAGCACCCATCTACCCCTACTTGAGGGCACAGATACGCAGTATTTT. Amino acid sequence: CASTHLPLLEGTDTQYF.

This clonotype occurred a few times. The V call is TRBV5-6, the J call TRBJ2-7, with 14 bases matching TRBD2. The germline V gene has CDR1 SGHDT and CDR2 YYEEEE. The junction had 6 bases not matched to a gene; V was cut back by 4 bases and J by 3 bases. The CDR3 covers 16 residues. The CDR3 coding sequence is TGTGCCAGCAGCCAAACCGGGACTAGCGGGAGCTACGAGCAGTACTTC. Protein sequence: CASSQTGTSGSYEQYF.

This clonotype was seen many times. J is TRBJ2-7 and V is TRBV6-1; 12 positions agree with TRBD2. The germline gives CDR1 MNHNS, CDR2 SASEGT. There are 14 residues in the CDR3. The V and J ends lost 7 bases and 2 bases, in that order; junction bases with no gene match: 3. The DNA for the CDR3 is TGTGCCAGCACTGGACTAGCGGGACCCTACGAGCAGTACTTC. Encoded protein: CASTGLAGPYEQYF.

This clonotype was found a few times. V and J are TRBV5-1 and TRBJ2-1, with 9 bases identical to TRBD2. V shed 4 bases, J shed 6 bases, and the junction held 11 bases outside the gene matches. Germline CDR1 is SGHRS and CDR2 is YFSETQ. This CDR3 has 16 residues. DNA of the CDR3: TGCGCCAGCAGCGTCGACCCGACTAGCGGATTCAATGAGCAGTTCTTC. Translating gives CASSVDPTSGFNEQFF.

This clonotype was seen just once. The chain carries TRBV10-3 and TRBJ1-1; D ambiguous. Trimming removed 1 base at V and 1 base at J, with 4 bases between. Germline CDR1 reads ENHRY; CDR2 reads SYGVKD. CDR3 length: 13 amino acids. The CDR3 here is CAISEFGNTEAFF. Here the CDR3 DNA reads TGTGCCATCAGTGAGTTCGGGAACACTGAAGCTTTCTTT.

This clonotype was detected many times. The DNA for the CDR3 is TGTGCCAGCAGCTCCCAGACTAGCGGGACGCGTTACTTC. Encoded protein: CASSSQTSGTRYF. This sequence joins TRBV6-1 and TRBJ2-7; TRBD2 matches at 11 bases. The CDR3 is 13 amino acids. The V gene's germline CDR1 is MNHNS and CDR2 SASEGT. The ends lost 6 bases at V and 13 bases at J; junction bases unmatched: 11.

This clonotype was seen ten or more times. The rearrangement uses TRBV29-1 and TRBJ2-5; unclear D gene. Deletions cut 4 bases from V and 0 bases from J, with 9 bases between. The CDR3 consists of 13 residues. Germline V gene lookup returns CDR1 SQVTM and CDR2 ANQGSEA. CDR3 protein: CSVGGDNQETQYF. The CDR3 DNA follows: TGCAGCGTTGGCGGAGACAACCAAGAGACCCAGTACTTC.

The V and J genes are TRBV2 and TRBJ2-5; D is perhaps TRBD2 (5 bases). This CDR3 has 13 residues. Germline CDR1 is SNHLY and CDR2 is FYNNEI. V was pared by 11 bases and J by 4 bases, with 17 bases between. The CDR3 sequence is CASGPQRAETQYF. The CDR3 nucleotides are TGTGCCTCTGGGCCCCAGAGGGCAGAGACCCAGTACTTC.

The sample holds many counts of this clonotype. The chain joins TRBV15 to TRBJ1-5, with 8 bases lining up with TRBD1. CDR3 length: 18 residues. The J segment lost 1 base and the V segment lost 2 bases, leaving 10 bases of the junction unmatched. Germline V CDR1 and CDR2: LNHNV, YYDKDF (reference sequence). CDR3 residues: CATSRKTTGGSSNQPQHF. CDR3 sequence (DNA): TGTGCCACCAGCAGAAAAACAACAGGGGGAAGCAGCAATCAGCCCCAGCATTTT. The full variable domain, completed using reference TRBV15 and TRBJ1-5, is DAMVIQNPRYQVTQFGKPVTLSCSQTLNHNVMYWYQQKSSQAPKLLFHYYDKDFNNEADTPDNFQSRRPNTSFCFLDIRSPGLGDTAMYLCATSRKTTGGSSNQPQHFGDGTRLSIL.

The rearrangement links TRBV19 to TRBJ1-3; 9 bases are a match to TRBD1. Germline V gene lookup returns CDR1 LNHDA and CDR2 SQIVND (reference sequence). The CDR3 runs 18 residues. J lost 3 bases, V lost 3 bases, and 12 bases had no gene match. The CDR3 here is CASSIGGTGWNIGNTIYF. CDR3 bases: TGTGCCAGTAGTATTGGCGGGACAGGGTGGAATATTGGAAACACCATATATTTT.